The clone carrying this TCR beta chain was counted at least ten times. Its antigen is undetermined. This sample was taken from a study of HIV-infected patients and healthy controls. Whole-study findings and limits: Compared with controls, mean Gini indices were significantly raised in HIV-infected repertoires, possibly indicating oligoclonality. Study cohorts differed slightly in age and sex, but this did not explain diversity differences.

No cell fractionation was done, so the repertoire covers all unsorted peripheral blood T cells. Around 0.5 ug RNA was reverse transcribed with alpha and beta constant-region primers. Each of the alpha and beta chains got its own library through chain-specific third strand synthesis with indices. The SP2 site served as the priming point for second strand synthesis. TCRdb recomputed calls from the 5' RACE reads with MiXCR, one row per CDR3 protein. Of roughly 13,000 distinct CDR3 sequences in the sample, roughly 10% were seen once. Specimen: blood. This TCR derives from an adult in good health.

CDR3 nucleotide sequence: TGTGCCAGCAGGGAGACGGGACAGGGAAACCCATCACCCCTCCACTTT. Amino acid sequence: CASRETGQGNPSPLHF. V gene TRBV25-1 combines with J gene TRBJ1-6, with 9 bases that match TRBD1. The CDR3 totals 16 residues. Germline-derived CDR1 and CDR2 are MGHDK and SYGVNS. V lost 6 bases to trimming and J lost 10 bases; unmatched junction nucleotides: 13.